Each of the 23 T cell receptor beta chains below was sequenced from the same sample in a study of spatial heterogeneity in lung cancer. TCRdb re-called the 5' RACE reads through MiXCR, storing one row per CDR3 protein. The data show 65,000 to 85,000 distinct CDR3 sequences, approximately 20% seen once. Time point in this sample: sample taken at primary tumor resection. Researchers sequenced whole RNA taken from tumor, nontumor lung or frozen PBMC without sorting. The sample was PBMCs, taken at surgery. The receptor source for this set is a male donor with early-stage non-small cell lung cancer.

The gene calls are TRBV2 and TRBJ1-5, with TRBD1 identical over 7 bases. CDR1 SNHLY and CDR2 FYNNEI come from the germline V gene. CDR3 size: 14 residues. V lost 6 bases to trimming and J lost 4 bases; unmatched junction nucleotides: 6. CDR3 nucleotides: TGTGCCAGCAGAAGGGACAGCCTAAATCAGCCCCAGCATTTT. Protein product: CASRRDSLNQPQHF. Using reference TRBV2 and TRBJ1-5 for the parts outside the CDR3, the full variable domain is EPEVTQTPSHQVTQMGQEVILRCVPISNHLYFYWYRQILGQKVEFLVSFYNNEISEKSEIFDDQFSVERPDGSNFTLKIRSTKLEDSAMYFCASRRDSLNQPQHFGDGTRLSIL.

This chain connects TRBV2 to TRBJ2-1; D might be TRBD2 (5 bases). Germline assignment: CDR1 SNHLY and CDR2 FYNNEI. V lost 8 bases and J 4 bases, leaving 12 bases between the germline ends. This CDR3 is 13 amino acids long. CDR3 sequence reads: CASGVTGYNEQFF. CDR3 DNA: TGTGCCAGCGGTGTGACGGGGTACAATGAGCAGTTCTTC.

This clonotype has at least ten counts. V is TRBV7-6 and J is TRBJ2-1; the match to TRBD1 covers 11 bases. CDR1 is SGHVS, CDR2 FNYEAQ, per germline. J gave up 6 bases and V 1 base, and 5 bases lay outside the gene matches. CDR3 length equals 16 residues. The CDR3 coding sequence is TGTGCCAGCAGCTTAGGTCCCGGGACAGGGGGCAATGAGCAGTTCTTC. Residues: CASSLGPGTGGNEQFF.

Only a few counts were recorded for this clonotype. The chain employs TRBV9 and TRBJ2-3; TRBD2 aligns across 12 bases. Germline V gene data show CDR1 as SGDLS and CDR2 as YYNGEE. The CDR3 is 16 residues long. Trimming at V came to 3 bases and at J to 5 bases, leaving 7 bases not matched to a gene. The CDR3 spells CASSGLAGGPEDTQYF. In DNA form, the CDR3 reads TGTGCCAGCAGCGGGCTAGCGGGGGGGCCAGAAGATACGCAGTATTTT.

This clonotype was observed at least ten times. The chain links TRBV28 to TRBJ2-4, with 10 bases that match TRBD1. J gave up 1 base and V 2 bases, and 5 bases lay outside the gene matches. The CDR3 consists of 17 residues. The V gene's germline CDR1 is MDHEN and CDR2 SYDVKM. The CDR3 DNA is TGTGCCAGCAGTTTAGTGACAGGGGGCGCCGCCAAAAACATTCAGTACTTC. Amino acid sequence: CASSLVTGGAAKNIQYF.

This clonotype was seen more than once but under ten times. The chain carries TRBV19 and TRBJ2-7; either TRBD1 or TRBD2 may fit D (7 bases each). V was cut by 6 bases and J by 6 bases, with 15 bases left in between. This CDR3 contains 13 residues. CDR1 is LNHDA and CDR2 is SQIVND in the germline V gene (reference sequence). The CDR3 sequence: CASRRDREGEQYF. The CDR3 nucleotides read TGTGCCAGTAGGCGTGACAGGGAGGGCGAGCAGTACTTC.

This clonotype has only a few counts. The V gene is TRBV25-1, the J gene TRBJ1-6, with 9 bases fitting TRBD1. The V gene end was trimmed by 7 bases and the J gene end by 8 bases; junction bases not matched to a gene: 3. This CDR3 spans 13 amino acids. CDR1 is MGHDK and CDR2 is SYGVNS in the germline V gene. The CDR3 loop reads CASKDRGDSPLHF. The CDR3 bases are TGTGCCAGCAAGGACAGGGGTGATTCACCCCTCCACTTT.

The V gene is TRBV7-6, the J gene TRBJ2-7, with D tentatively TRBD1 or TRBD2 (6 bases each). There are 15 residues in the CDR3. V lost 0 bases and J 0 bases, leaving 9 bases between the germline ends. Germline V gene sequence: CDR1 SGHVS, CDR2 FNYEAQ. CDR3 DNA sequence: TGTGCCAGCAGCTTAGCGGGGGGCGCCTCCTACGAGCAGTACTTC. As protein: CASSLAGGASYEQYF.

CDR3 DNA: TGTGCCAGCAAGAAGGACAGGGAAGCTTTCTTT. Protein product: CASKKDREAFF. The chain recombines TRBV25-1 with TRBJ1-1; TRBD1 aligns across 7 bases. Unmatched junction bases numbered 4, after V lost 7 bases and J lost 8 bases. Germline CDR1 reads MGHDK; CDR2 reads SYGVNS. The CDR3 is made up of 11 amino acids.

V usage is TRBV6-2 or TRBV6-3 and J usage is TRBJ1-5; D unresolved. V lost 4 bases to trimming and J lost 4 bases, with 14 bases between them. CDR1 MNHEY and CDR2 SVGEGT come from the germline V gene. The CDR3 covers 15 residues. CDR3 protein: CASSSGPAGNQPQHF. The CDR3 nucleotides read TGTGCCAGCAGTTCCGGCCCGGCAGGTAATCAGCCCCAGCATTTT.

CDR3 protein: CASSTLGGDTEAFF. CDR3 sequence (DNA): TGTGCCAGCAGTACCCTCGGAGGGGACACTGAAGCTTTCTTT. The chain has TRBV2 and TRBJ1-1; D might be TRBD1 (5 bases). CDR3 length equals 14 residues. CDR1 is SNHLY, CDR2 FYNNEI, per germline. With 5 bases removed from V and 3 bases from J, the gap between germline ends came to 13 bases.

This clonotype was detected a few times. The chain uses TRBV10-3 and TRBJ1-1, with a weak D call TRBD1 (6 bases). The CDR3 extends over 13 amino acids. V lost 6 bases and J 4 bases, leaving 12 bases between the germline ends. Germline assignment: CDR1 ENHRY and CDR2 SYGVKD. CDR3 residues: CAIRKQGITEAFF. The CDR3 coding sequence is TGTGCCATCAGAAAACAGGGAATCACTGAAGCTTTCTTT.

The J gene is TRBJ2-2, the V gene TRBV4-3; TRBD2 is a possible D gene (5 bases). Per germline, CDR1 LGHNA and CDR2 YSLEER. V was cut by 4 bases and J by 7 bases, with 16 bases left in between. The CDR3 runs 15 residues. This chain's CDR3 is CASSRLASLSGELFF. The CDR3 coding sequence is TGCGCCAGCAGCCGTTTAGCTAGCTTAAGCGGGGAGCTGTTTTTT.

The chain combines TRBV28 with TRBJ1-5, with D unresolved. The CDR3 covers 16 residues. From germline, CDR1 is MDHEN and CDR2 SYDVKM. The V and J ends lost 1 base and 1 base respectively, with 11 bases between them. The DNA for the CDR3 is TGTGCCAGCAGTTTATTTTCCCCGGGCAGCAATCAGCCCCAGCATTTT. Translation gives CASSLFSPGSNQPQHF.

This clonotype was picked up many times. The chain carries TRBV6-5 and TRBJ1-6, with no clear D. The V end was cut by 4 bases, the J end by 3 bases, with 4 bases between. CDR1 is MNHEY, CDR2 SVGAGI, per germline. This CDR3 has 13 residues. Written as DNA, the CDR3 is TGTGCCAGCAGTTTACACTATAATTCACCCCTCCACTTT. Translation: CASSLHYNSPLHF.

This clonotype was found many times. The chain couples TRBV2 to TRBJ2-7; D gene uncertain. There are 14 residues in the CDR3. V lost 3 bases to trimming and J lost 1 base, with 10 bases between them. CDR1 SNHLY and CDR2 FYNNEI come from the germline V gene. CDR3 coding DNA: TGTGCCAGCAGTGAGTCTTGGCGGTCCTACGAGCAGTACTTC. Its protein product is CASSESWRSYEQYF. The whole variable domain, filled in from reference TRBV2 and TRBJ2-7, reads EPEVTQTPSHQVTQMGQEVILRCVPISNHLYFYWYRQILGQKVEFLVSFYNNEISEKSEIFDDQFSVERPDGSNFTLKIRSTKLEDSAMYFCASSESWRSYEQYFGPGTRLTVT.

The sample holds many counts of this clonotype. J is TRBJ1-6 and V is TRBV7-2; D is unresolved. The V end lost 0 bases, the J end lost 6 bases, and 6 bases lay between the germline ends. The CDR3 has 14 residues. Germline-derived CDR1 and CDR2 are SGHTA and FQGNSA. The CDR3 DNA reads TGTGCCAGCAGCTTAGCCGGGTTTAATTCACCCCTCCACTTT. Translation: CASSLAGFNSPLHF.

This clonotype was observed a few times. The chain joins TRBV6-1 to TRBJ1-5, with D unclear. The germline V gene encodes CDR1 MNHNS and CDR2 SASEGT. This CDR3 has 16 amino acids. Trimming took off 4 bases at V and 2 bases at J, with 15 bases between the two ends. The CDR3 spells CASSVPRVFGNQPQHF. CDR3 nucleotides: TGTGCCAGCAGTGTCCCTCGGGTATTCGGCAATCAGCCCCAGCATTTT.

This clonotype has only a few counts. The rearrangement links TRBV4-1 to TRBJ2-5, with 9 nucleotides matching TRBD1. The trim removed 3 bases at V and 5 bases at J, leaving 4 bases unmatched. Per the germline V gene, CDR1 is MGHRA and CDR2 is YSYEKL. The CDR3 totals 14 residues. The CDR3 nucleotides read TGCGCCAGCAGCCAGGGACAGGGAGGCGAGACCCAGTACTTC. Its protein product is CASSQGQGGETQYF.

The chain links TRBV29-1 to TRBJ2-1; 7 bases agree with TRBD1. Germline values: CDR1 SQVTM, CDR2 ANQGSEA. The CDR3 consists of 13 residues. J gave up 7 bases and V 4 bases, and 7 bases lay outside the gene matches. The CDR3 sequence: CSVGLVQGNEQFF. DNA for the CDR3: TGCAGCGTTGGCCTCGTACAGGGGAATGAGCAGTTCTTC.

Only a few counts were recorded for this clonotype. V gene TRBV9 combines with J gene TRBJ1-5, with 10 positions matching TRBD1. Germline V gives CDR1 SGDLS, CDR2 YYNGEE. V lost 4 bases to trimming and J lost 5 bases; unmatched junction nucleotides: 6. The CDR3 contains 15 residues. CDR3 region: CASSPPGQGDQPQHF. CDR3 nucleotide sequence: TGTGCCAGCAGCCCCCCCGGACAGGGGGATCAGCCCCAGCATTTT. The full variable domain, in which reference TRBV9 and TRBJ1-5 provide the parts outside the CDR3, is DSGVTQTPKHLITATGQRVTLRCSPRSGDLSVYWYQQSLDQGLQFLIQYYNGEERAKGNILERFSAQQFPDLHSELNLSSLELGDSALYFCASSPPGQGDQPQHFGDGTRLSIL.

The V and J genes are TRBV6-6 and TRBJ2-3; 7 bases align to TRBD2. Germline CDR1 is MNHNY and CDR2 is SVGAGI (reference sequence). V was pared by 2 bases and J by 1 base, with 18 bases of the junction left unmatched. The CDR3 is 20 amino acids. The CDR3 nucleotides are TGTGCCAGCAGTTACCCATCTTCTGGCTCGAGCGGGGTGGGCACAGATACGCAGTATTTT. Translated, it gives CASSYPSSGSSGVGTDTQYF.

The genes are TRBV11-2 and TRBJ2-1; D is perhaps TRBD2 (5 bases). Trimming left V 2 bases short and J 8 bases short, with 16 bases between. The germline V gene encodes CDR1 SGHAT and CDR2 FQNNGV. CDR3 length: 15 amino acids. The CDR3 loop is CASSLKLTGSDEQFF. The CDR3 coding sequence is TGTGCCAGCAGCTTAAAACTAACGGGGTCCGATGAGCAGTTCTTC.